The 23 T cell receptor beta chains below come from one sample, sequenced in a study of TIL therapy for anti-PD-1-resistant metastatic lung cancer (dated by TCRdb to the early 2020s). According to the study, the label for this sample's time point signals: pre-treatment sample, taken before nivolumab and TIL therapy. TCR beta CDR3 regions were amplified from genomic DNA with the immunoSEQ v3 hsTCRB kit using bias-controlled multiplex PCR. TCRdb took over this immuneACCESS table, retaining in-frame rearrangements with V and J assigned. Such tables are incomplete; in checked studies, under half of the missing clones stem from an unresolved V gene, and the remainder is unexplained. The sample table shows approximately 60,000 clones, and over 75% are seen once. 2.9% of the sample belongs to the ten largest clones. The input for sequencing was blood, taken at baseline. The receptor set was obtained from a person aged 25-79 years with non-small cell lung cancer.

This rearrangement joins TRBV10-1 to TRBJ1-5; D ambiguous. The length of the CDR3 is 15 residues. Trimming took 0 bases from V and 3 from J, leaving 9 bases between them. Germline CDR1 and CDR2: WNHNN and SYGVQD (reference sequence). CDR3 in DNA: TGCGCCAGCAGTGAGTCAAGACGGGACAATCAGCCCCAGCATTTT. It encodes CASSESRRDNQPQHF.

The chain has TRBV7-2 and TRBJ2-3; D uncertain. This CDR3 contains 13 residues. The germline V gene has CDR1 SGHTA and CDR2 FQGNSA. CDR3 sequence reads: CAVTNVFTDTQYF. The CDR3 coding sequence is TGTGCAGTCACTAATGTGTTCACAGATACGCAGTATTTT.

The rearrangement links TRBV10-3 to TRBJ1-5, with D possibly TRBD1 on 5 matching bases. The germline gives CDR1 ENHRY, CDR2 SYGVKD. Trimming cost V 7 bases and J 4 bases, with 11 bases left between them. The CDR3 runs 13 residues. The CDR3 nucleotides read TGTGCCATCACCTCAGACAGTAATCAGCCCCAGCATTTT. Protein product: CAITSDSNQPQHF.

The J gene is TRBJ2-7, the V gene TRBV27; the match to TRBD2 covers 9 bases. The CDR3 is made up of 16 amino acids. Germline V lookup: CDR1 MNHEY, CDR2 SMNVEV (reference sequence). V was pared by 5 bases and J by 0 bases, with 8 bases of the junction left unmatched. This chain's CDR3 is CASSEWTSASSYEQYF. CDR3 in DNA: TGTGCCAGCAGTGAATGGACTAGCGCGAGCTCCTACGAGCAGTACTTC.

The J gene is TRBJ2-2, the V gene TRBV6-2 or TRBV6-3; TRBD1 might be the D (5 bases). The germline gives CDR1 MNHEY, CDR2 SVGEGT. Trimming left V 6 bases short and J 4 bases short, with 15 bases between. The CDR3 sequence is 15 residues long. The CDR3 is CASSSDSYTTGELFF. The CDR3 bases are TGTGCCAGCAGCTCTGACAGTTACACCACCGGGGAGCTGTTTTTT.

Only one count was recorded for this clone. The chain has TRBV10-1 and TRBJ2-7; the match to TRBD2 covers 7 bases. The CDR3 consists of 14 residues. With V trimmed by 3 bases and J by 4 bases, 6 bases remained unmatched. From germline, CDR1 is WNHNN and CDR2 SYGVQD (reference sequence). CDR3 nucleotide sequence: TGCGCCAGCAGTGACGGCGGGAGTAAGTACGAGCAGTACTTC. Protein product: CASSDGGSKYEQYF.

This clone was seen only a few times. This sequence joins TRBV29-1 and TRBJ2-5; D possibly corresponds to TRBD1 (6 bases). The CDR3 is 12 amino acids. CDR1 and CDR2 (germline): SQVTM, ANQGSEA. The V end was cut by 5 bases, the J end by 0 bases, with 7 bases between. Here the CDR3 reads CSVWDNQETQYF. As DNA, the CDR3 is TGCAGCGTTTGGGACAACCAAGAGACCCAGTACTTC.

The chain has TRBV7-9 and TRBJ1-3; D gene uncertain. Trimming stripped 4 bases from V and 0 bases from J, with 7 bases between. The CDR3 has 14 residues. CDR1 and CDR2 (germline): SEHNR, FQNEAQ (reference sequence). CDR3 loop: CASSSSFSGNTIYF. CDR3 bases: TGTGCCAGCAGCTCCTCTTTCTCTGGAAACACCATATATTTT. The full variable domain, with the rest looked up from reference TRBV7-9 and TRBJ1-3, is DTGVSQNPRHKITKRGQNVTFRCDPISEHNRLYWYRQTLGQGPEFLTYFQNEAQLEKSRLLSDRFSAERPKGSFSTLEIQRTEQGDSAMYLCASSSSFSGNTIYFGEGSWLTVV.

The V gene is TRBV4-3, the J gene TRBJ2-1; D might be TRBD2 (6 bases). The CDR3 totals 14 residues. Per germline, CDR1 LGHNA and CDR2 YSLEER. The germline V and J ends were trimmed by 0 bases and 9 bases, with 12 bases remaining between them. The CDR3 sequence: CASSQDLWGGEQFF. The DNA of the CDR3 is TGCGCCAGCAGCCAAGATCTCTGGGGAGGTGAGCAGTTCTTC.

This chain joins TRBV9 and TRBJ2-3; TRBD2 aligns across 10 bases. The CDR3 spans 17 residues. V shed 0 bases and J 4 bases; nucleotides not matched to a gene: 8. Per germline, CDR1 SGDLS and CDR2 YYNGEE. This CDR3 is CASSVGASGSGADTQYF. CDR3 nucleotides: TGTGCCAGCAGCGTAGGGGCTAGCGGGAGTGGCGCAGATACGCAGTATTTT. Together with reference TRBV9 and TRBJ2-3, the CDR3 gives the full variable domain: DSGVTQTPKHLITATGQRVTLRCSPRSGDLSVYWYQQSLDQGLQFLIQYYNGEERAKGNILERFSAQQFPDLHSELNLSSLELGDSALYFCASSVGASGSGADTQYFGPGTRLTVL.

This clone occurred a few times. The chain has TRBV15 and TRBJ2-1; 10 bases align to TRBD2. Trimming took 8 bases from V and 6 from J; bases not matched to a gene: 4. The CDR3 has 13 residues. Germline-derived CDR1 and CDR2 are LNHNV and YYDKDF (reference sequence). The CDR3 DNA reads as TGTGCCACCTCGCCTAGCGGGAGCAATGAGCAGTTCTTC. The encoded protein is CATSPSGSNEQFF.

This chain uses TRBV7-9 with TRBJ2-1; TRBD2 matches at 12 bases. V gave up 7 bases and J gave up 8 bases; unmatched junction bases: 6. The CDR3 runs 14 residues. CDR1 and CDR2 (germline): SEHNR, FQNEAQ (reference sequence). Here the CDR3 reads CASTWGTSGYEQFF. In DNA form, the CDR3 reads TGTGCCAGCACCTGGGGGACTAGCGGGTATGAGCAGTTCTTC. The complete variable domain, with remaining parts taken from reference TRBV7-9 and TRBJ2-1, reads DTGVSQNPRHKITKRGQNVTFRCDPISEHNRLYWYRQTLGQGPEFLTYFQNEAQLEKSRLLSDRFSAERPKGSFSTLEIQRTEQGDSAMYLCASTWGTSGYEQFFGPGTRLTVL.

In DNA form, the CDR3 reads TGTGCCACCAGTCTAAACACCGGGGAGCTGTTTTTT. It specifies CATSLNTGELFF. The chain joins TRBV24-1 to TRBJ2-2; D is unresolved. Germline values: CDR1 KGHDR, CDR2 SFDVKD. CDR3 length equals 12 residues. V dropped 6 bases and J dropped 2 bases, with 3 bases sitting between them.

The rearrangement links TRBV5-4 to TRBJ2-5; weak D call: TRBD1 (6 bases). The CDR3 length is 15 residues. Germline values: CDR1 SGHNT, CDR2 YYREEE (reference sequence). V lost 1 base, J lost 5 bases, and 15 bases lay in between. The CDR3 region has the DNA TGTGCCAGCAGCTTGATACAGGGAGTGCAGGAGACCCAGTACTTC. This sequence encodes CASSLIQGVQETQYF.

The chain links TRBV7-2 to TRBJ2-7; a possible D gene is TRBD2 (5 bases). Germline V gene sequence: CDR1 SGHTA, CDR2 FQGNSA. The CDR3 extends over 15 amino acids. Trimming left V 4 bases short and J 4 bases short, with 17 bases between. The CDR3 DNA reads TGTGCCAGCAGCTCCTCTAGCAAGGCCCAATACGAGCAGTACTTC. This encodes CASSSSSKAQYEQYF.

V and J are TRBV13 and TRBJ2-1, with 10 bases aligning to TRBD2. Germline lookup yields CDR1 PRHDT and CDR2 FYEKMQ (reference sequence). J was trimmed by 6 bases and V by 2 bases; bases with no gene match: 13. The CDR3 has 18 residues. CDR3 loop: CASSLPGGLAGVINEQFF. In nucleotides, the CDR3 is TGTGCCAGCAGCTTACCTGGTGGGCTAGCGGGAGTAATCAATGAGCAGTTCTTC.

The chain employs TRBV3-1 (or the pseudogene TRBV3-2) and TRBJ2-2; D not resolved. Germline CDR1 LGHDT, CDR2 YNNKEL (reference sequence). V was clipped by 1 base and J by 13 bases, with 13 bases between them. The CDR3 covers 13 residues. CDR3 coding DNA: TGTGCCAGCAGCCAAGTGCGAAGACAAGGGCTGTTTTTT. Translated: CASSQVRRQGLFF.

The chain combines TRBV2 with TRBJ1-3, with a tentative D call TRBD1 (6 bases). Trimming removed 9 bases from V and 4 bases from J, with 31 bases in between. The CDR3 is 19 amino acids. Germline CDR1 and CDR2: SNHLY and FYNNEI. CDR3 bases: TGTGCCAGAGACCGCTGGGGGGGCGATAATCCGCTCGACGGAAACACCATATATTTT. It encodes CARDRWGGDNPLDGNTIYF.

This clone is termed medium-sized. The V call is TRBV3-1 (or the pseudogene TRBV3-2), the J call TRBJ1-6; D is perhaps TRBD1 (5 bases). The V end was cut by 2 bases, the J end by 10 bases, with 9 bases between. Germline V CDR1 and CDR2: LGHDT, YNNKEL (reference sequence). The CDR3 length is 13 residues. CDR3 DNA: TGTGCCAGCAGCCAACCGGGACGCTCACCCCTCCACTTT. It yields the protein CASSQPGRSPLHF.

The chain's CDR3 is CASSLFSGSQETQYF. The CDR3, as DNA: TGTGCCAGCAGCTTATTCTCAGGCTCGCAGGAGACCCAGTACTTC. The chain uses TRBV7-6 and TRBJ2-5; D unresolved. The CDR3 is made up of 15 amino acids. The V end was cut by 2 bases, the J end by 5 bases, with 15 bases between. Per germline, CDR1 SGHVS and CDR2 FNYEAQ.

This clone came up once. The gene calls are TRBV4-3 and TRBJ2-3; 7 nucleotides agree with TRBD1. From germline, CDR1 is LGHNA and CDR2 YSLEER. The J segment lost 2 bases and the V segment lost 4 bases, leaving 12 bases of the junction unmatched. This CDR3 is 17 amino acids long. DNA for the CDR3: TGCGCCAGCAGCCCTAAAGCCGGGACAGCCATCACAGATACGCAGTATTTT. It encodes CASSPKAGTAITDTQYF.

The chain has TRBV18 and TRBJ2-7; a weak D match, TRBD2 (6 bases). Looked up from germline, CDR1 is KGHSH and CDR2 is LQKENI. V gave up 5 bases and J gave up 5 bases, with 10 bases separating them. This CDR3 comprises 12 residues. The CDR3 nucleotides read TGTGCCAGCTCAGACCCGGGGGACGAGCAGTACTTC. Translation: CASSDPGDEQYF.

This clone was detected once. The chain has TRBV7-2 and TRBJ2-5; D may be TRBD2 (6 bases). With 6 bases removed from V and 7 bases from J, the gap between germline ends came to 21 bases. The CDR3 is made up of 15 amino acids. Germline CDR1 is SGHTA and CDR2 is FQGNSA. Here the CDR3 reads CASRQGRTSSATQYF. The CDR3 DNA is TGTGCCAGCAGACAAGGGAGGACTTCTTCTGCGACCCAGTACTTC.